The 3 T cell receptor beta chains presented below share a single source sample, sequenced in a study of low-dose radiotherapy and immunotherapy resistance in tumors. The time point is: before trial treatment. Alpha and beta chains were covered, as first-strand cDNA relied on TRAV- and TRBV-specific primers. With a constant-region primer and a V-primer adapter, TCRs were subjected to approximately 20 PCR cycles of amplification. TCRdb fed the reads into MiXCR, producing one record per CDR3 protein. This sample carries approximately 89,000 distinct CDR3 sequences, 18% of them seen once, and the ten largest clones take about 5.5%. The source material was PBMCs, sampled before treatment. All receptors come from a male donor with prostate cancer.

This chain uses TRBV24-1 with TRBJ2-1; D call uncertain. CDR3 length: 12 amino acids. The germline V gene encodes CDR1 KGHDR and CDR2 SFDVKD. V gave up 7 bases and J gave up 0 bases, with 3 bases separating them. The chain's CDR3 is CATRGSYNEQFF. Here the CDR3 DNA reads TGTGCCACCAGGGGCTCCTACAATGAGCAGTTCTTC.

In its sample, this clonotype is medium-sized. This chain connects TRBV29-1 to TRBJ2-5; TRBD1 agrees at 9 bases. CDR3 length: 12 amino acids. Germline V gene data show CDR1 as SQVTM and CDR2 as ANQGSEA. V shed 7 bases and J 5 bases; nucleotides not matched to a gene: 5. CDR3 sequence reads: CSEQGAGETQYF. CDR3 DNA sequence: TGCAGCGAACAGGGGGCTGGGGAGACCCAGTACTTC.

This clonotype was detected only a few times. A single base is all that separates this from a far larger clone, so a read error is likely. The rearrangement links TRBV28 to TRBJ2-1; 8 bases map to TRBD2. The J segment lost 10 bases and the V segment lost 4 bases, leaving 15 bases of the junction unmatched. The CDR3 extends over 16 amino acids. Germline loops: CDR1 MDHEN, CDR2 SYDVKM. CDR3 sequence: CASSSGSGALSGEQFF. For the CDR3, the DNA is TGTGCCAGCAGTTCCGGTAGCGGGGCCCTCTCAGGCGAGCAGTTCTTC.